This T cell receptor beta chain was sequenced for a study of response to subunit inactivated influenza vaccine. On this clonotype: Its cognate antigen is unknown.

A single record per CDR3 protein comes from TCRdb applying MiXCR to the RT-PCR reads. The sample has roughly 620,000 distinct CDR3 sequences, approximately 10% seen once. Overall study findings and caveats: Researchers suggested that each seasonal influenza vaccination recruits few new T cells.

The germline CDR1 and CDR2 sequences are SQVTM and ANQGSEA. The ends were cut back, 3 bases at V and 3 bases at J, with 15 bases in the middle. The CDR3 has 14 residues. The same data also contributed to another study, on T cells expressing NK-cell markers. Per that study: Making the TCR beta cDNA relied on 5'RACE template switching with UMIs. Most of the eight sequenced donors tested HCMV-seropositive; one tested seronegative. Topping the CD3+CD56-NKG2C+ fraction as well were these clonotypes, in several donors. It was still unclear whether expanded NKG2C+ T cell clones were HCMV specific.

The starting material was PBMCs from blood, obtained on the day of vaccination. The clonotype originates from a man between 45 and 60 years old who received an inactivated influenza vaccine. The chain couples TRBV29-1 to TRBJ2-7; a possible D gene is TRBD2 (5 bases). CDR3 nucleotide sequence: TGCAGCGTTGATGGTGGCGGGTTGGGCTACGAGCAGTACTTC. Translating gives CSVDGGGLGYEQYF.